This record concerns one T cell receptor beta chain sequence. CDR1 is MNHEY and CDR2 is SVGAGI in the germline V gene. Trimming at V came to 6 bases and at J to 4 bases, leaving 2 bases not matched to a gene. The CDR3 loop spans 13 amino acids. This entry is derived from a study of T cells after yellow fever vaccination. TCRdb independently ran MiXCR on the 5' RACE reads; one entry per CDR3 protein. Of some 300,000 distinct CDR3 sequences listed, less than 9.5% are singletons. The sequenced sample was CD4+ T cells sorted from PBMCs, obtained 5 days after the yellow fever booster vaccination. The chain combines TRBV6-5 with TRBJ1-2; 10 bases are a match to TRBD1. This clonotype originated in a man aged 18 to 30 who received the YFV17D yellow fever vaccine. The CDR3 DNA reads TGTGCCAGCAGGCGACAGGGGGCCTATGGCTACACCTTC. Its protein product is CASRRQGAYGYTF.